These T cell receptor beta chains were read from a single sample in a study of blood T cell repertoires in COVID-19. Data came from immunoSEQ multiplex PCR; TCRdb stores just in-frame clones and leaves some out. The sample gives about 300,000 clones, more than 75% of which show up once; roughly 4% is in the top ten. The sample consisted of PBMCs or T cells enriched from blood (not recorded which). All receptors come from a man younger than 40 who had recovered from COVID-19. Each CDR3 is given with its conserved first and last residue. D genes are given only for firm matches. Clone sizes are given selectively: once, few, many, or a class where the clone is expanded.

clone_size,j_call,v_call,d_call,cdr3_nt,cdr3_aa
-,TRBJ2-2,TRBV19,TRBD1,TGTGCCAGTAGTCGACAGGGGGCAGCGAACACCGGGGAGCTGTTTTTT,CASSRQGAANTGELFF
-,TRBJ1-5,TRBV4-1,-,TGCGCCAGCAGCCACAATAGCAATCAGCCCCAGCATTTT,CASSHNSNQPQHF
-,TRBJ1-2,TRBV7-8,TRBD1,TGTGCCAGCAGCTTCCGGGACAGTAACTATGGCTACACCTTC,CASSFRDSNYGYTF
-,TRBJ2-7,TRBV3-1/TRBV3-2,TRBD1,TGTGCCAGCAGCTCGGACAGGGGGCCGTACGAGCAGTACTTC,CASSSDRGPYEQYF
-,TRBJ1-4,TRBV7-9,-,TGTGCCAGCAGCTTAAAGGTCTCGGGTGCAACTAATGAAAAACTGTTTTTT,CASSLKVSGATNEKLFF
-,TRBJ1-1,TRBV19,-,TGTGCCAGTAGTAAAGAACAGGTGTTGAGATTCTTCTTT,CASSKEQVLRFFF
-,TRBJ1-1,TRBV10-3,TRBD1,TGTGCCATCAGTGTGACAGGGTCTGAAGCTTTCTTT,CAISVTGSEAFF
many,TRBJ1-5,TRBV30,-,TGTGCCTGGAGCCTATCCCGACGGACCACAGGTCGCAATCAGCCCCAGCATTTT,CAWSLSRRTTGRNQPQHF
-,TRBJ2-7,TRBV7-6,TRBD1,TGTGCCAGCAGCTTAGACCAGGGGGCGCGCGAGCAGTACTTC,CASSLDQGAREQYF
-,TRBJ2-1,TRBV4-1,TRBD2,TGCGCCAGCTCCTCCGGCGAATCTAGCGGCTACAATGAGCAGTTCTTC,CASSSGESSGYNEQFF
once,TRBJ2-7,TRBV30,TRBD1,TGTGCCTGGAGATCTGGTACAGGGGCTTTTCGGCACTACGAGCAGTACTTC,CAWRSGTGAFRHYEQYF
-,TRBJ2-7,TRBV7-6,TRBD1,TGTGCCAGCAGCGCCGGACAGGGAGGCTACGAGCAGTACTTC,CASSAGQGGYEQYF
-,TRBJ2-3,TRBV18,TRBD2,TGTGCCAGCTCACCCCCCGCGCGGGGGGGCACAGATACGCAGTATTTT,CASSPPARGGTDTQYF
-,TRBJ2-1,TRBV5-6,TRBD2,TGTGCCAGCAGCCTTGGTAGCGGGGGGAATGAGCAGTTCTTC,CASSLGSGGNEQFF
-,TRBJ2-1,TRBV5-8,TRBD1,TGTGCCAGCAGCTTGGCCACAGGGGGCTCCTACAATGAGCAGTTCTTC,CASSLATGGSYNEQFF
-,TRBJ2-2,TRBV27,TRBD1,TGTGCCAGCAGTTTCCCCCCCGCTACAGGGGCGAACACCGGGGAGCTGTTTTTT,CASSFPPATGANTGELFF
-,TRBJ2-2,TRBV6-6,TRBD2,TGTGCCAGCAGATCAGAGCGGGGGGGCACCGGGGAGCTGTTTTTT,CASRSERGGTGELFF
-,TRBJ1-5,TRBV5-6,-,TGTGCCAGCACCTCTACCAGGGGAAGCAATCAGCCCCAGCATTTT,CASTSTRGSNQPQHF
-,TRBJ1-1,TRBV15,TRBD1,TGTGCCACCAGCCGCGGGACAGGGCCCAGGAACACTGAAGCTTTCTTT,CATSRGTGPRNTEAFF
-,TRBJ2-4,TRBV28,TRBD1,TGTGCCAGCAGTATGGGCCGGGCAGGGGGCAACGGTCCGGATGGAAACATTCAGTACTTC,CASSMGRAGGNGPDGNIQYF